This TCR beta chain was observed in a study of blood T cell repertoires in COVID-19. Study in general: From T cells, B-cell-depleted T cells, or PBMCs came the material, which was cDNA or gDNA.

Authors' processing steps: Estimation of nucleated cell counts relied on the amplification of reference gene primers. This table comes from immunoSEQ multiplex PCR, and its TCRdb copy is limited to in-frame clones, with some not included. For V, J and clone size, that table is used; D and trimming come from the DNA. The data contain under 30,000 clones, 90% to 95% of them seen just once; the ten biggest clones take up about 4%. J was trimmed by 5 bases and V by 6 bases; bases with no gene match: 3. The CDR3 covers 13 residues. Looked up from germline, CDR1 is MGHDK and CDR2 is SYGVNS. This TCR was recovered from a woman in her forties or fifties with active COVID-19. The sequencing input was peripheral blood. This chain uses TRBV25-1 with TRBJ1-4; 7 bases line up with TRBD1. CDR3 coding DNA: TGTGCCAGCAGACAGGGGACGAATGAAAAACTGTTTTTT. This encodes CASRQGTNEKLFF.